These 11 T cell receptor beta chains were sequenced from one sample in a study of CD8 T cells in ankylosing spondylitis. Each CDR3 protein gets one entry after TCRdb re-called the 5' RACE reads with MiXCR. The sample carries tens of thousands of distinct CDR3 sequences, 5.3% recorded once. The sequenced sample was blood, either unsorted or a sorted T cell fraction (not recorded which). These receptors were taken from a female donor with ankylosing spondylitis or in good health (not recorded which).

A few counts support this clonotype. The chain links TRBV9 to TRBJ2-5, with a tentative D call TRBD2 (5 bases). With 2 bases removed from V and 4 bases from J, the gap between germline ends came to 9 bases. Germline-derived CDR1 and CDR2 are SGDLS and YYNGEE. This CDR3 has 13 amino acids. The CDR3 region has the DNA TGTGCCAGCAGCGTGAGGGCGGGAGAGACCCAGTACTTC. Protein product: CASSVRAGETQYF.

This clonotype was recorded many times. The chain joins TRBV9 to TRBJ1-2, with D unclear. This CDR3 has 16 residues. V lost 2 bases to trimming and J lost 5 bases, with 19 bases between them. Germline lookup yields CDR1 SGDLS and CDR2 YYNGEE. CDR3 amino acids: CASSVAAGSQTYGYTF. CDR3 DNA sequence: TGTGCCAGCAGCGTGGCCGCCGGGAGCCAAACTTATGGCTACACCTTC.

This clonotype was recorded a few times. The genes are TRBV9 and TRBJ2-7, with D perhaps matching TRBD1 (5 bases). Trimming took 0 bases from V and 6 from J, leaving 13 bases between them. Per germline, CDR1 SGDLS and CDR2 YYNGEE. The length of the CDR3 is 14 residues. This CDR3 reads CASSVARQGAEQYF. In DNA, the CDR3 is TGTGCCAGCAGCGTAGCAAGGCAGGGTGCCGAGCAGTACTTC.

This clonotype was recorded a few times. This sequence joins TRBV9 and TRBJ2-1; either TRBD1 or TRBD2 may supply D (5 bases each). The CDR3 covers 15 residues. Trimming pared 0 bases from V and 8 bases from J, leaving 15 bases between. Per the germline V gene, CDR1 is SGDLS and CDR2 is YYNGEE. The CDR3 bases are TGTGCCAGCAGCGTAGCCCCCCTAGGGACGGATGAGCAGTTCTTC. Encoded protein: CASSVAPLGTDEQFF.

This clonotype was found many times. The V and J genes are TRBV9 and TRBJ2-5; TRBD2 matches 9 bases. Trimming removed 0 bases from V and 5 bases from J; junction bases left unmatched: 8. In germline, CDR1 is SGDLS, CDR2 YYNGEE. The CDR3 is 16 amino acids. The CDR3 protein is CASSVVAGGPRETQYF. The CDR3 nucleotides are TGTGCCAGCAGCGTAGTCGCGGGAGGGCCCCGCGAGACCCAGTACTTC.

This clonotype was observed many times. The V call is TRBV9, the J call TRBJ2-1; the D gene is possibly TRBD2 (5 bases). The V gene lost 1 base and the J gene lost 2 bases, with 10 bases spanning the gap. From germline, CDR1 is SGDLS and CDR2 YYNGEE. The CDR3 runs 15 residues. Here the CDR3 reads CASSVTSGTYNEQFF. Written as DNA, the CDR3 is TGTGCCAGCAGCGTAACCAGCGGTACCTACAATGAGCAGTTCTTC.

This clonotype showed up just once. The V gene is TRBV9, the J gene TRBJ2-3; the D is unclear. The CDR3 contains 14 residues. Per germline, CDR1 SGDLS and CDR2 YYNGEE. V was shortened by 0 bases and J by 7 bases, with 12 bases between the two germline ends. CDR3 bases: TGTGCCAGCAGCGTAGAAGGTGTGGCGAATACGCAGTATTTT. Residues: CASSVEGVANTQYF.

The chain recombines TRBV7-7 with TRBJ2-1, with 11 bases aligning to TRBD2. Germline V gives CDR1 SSHAT, CDR2 FNYEAQ (reference sequence). This CDR3 spans 16 amino acids. After removal of 3 bases from V and 3 bases from J, the junction contained 4 bases not matched to a gene. CDR3 amino acids: CASSLGTSGFYNEQFF. The CDR3 nucleotides are TGTGCCAGCAGCTTGGGGACTAGCGGATTCTACAATGAGCAGTTCTTC. Filled out from reference TRBV7-7 and TRBJ2-1, the complete variable domain reads GAGVSQSPRYKVTKRGQDVTLRCDPISSHATLYWYQQALGQGPEFLTYFNYEAQPDKSGLPSDRFSAERPEGSISTLTIQRTEQRDSAMYRCASSLGTSGFYNEQFFGPGTRLTVL.

The table lists this clonotype with many counts. The rearrangement uses TRBV9 and TRBJ2-3; perhaps D is TRBD1 or TRBD2 (6 bases each). Trimming left V 0 bases short and J 3 bases short, with 14 bases between. Germline CDR1 and CDR2: SGDLS and YYNGEE. The CDR3 spans 16 residues. The CDR3 spells CASSVEGGSSTDTQYF. Here the CDR3 DNA reads TGTGCCAGCAGCGTAGAAGGGGGGTCTTCGACAGATACGCAGTATTTT.

This clonotype was observed at least ten times. This rearrangement joins TRBV9 to TRBJ1-4; TRBD1 might be the D (5 bases). The germline V gene encodes CDR1 SGDLS and CDR2 YYNGEE. Trimming stripped 4 bases from V and 7 bases from J, with 20 bases between. This CDR3 comprises 16 residues. The CDR3 sequence is CASSRPGRGGSEKLFF. CDR3 sequence (DNA): TGTGCCAGCAGCCGCCCCGGGAGGGGAGGAAGTGAAAAACTGTTTTTT.

This clonotype has a count of ten or more. V and J are TRBV9 and TRBJ2-2, with D possibly being TRBD2 (6 bases). The CDR3 loop spans 15 amino acids. V was pared by 2 bases and J by 4 bases, with 12 bases between. Germline CDR1 and CDR2: SGDLS and YYNGEE. This chain's CDR3 is CASSVAGPPTGELFF. The CDR3 DNA is TGTGCCAGCAGCGTCGCGGGACCACCCACCGGGGAGCTGTTTTTT.